The 21 T cell receptor beta chains below come from one sample, sequenced in a study of shared clonotypes between healthy human individuals. The method was immunoSEQ multiplex PCR; TCRdb's version includes in-frame clones alone and lacks a portion of them. The sample contains around 700,000 clones, about three quarters of which appear only once. The sample consisted of memory CD4+ T cells sorted from blood. Noted subset: CD45RA-negative fraction. Source of these receptors: a woman in her twenties or thirties in good health.

The chain is built from TRBV11-2 and TRBJ2-5, with TRBD2 matching over 11 bases. CDR3 length equals 15 residues. The V and J ends lost 3 bases and 6 bases, in that order; junction bases with no gene match: 6. From germline, CDR1 is SGHAT and CDR2 FQNNGV. The CDR3 loop reads CASSLVLAGGKTQYF. In DNA, the CDR3 is TGTGCCAGCAGCTTGGTGCTAGCGGGAGGAAAGACCCAGTACTTC.

This clone has ten or more counts. Different DNA sequences within this sample yield the same CDR3. The chain employs TRBV4-2 and TRBJ2-7; TRBD2 is a possible D gene (5 bases). This CDR3 comprises 16 residues. The germline gives CDR1 LGHNA, CDR2 YNFKEQ. Trimming removed 8 bases at V and 2 bases at J, with 22 bases between. For the CDR3, the DNA is TGTGCCAGCCGACCAGCGGCACTCGCCGGAGCCTACGAGCAGTACTTC. It specifies CASRPAALAGAYEQYF.

This clone was recorded a few times. J is TRBJ2-1 and V is TRBV7-8, with unresolved D. The germline V and J ends were trimmed by 5 bases and 7 bases, with 12 bases remaining between them. This CDR3 contains 13 residues. Germline V gene lookup returns CDR1 SGHVS and CDR2 FQNEAQ. The CDR3 reads CASSPLMGNEQFF. DNA of the CDR3: TGTGCCAGCAGCCCTCTGATGGGTAATGAGCAGTTCTTC.

This clone was seen a few times. In DNA, the CDR3 is TGTGCCAGCAGTTACAAGCGGGACGAGCAGTACTTC. The encoded protein is CASSYKRDEQYF. This chain connects TRBV6-6 to TRBJ2-7, with a tentative D call TRBD2 (6 bases). The V gene's germline CDR1 is MNHNY and CDR2 SVGAGI (reference sequence). The V end lost 2 bases, the J end lost 5 bases, and 7 bases lay between the germline ends. The CDR3 consists of 12 residues.

The chain combines TRBV5-1 with TRBJ1-3; 7 bases match TRBD1. The germline CDR1 and CDR2 sequences are SGHRS and YFSETQ. Trimming removed 2 bases from V and 2 bases from J; junction bases left unmatched: 4. This CDR3 contains 15 residues. The CDR3 loop reads CASSLEGTAGNTIYF. The CDR3 nucleotides are TGCGCCAGCAGCTTAGAGGGGACAGCTGGAAACACCATATATTTT.

J is TRBJ1-4 and V is TRBV7-9, with TRBD1 identical over 7 bases. Germline V gives CDR1 SEHNR, CDR2 FQNEAQ (reference sequence). J lost 4 bases, V lost 6 bases, and 5 bases had no gene match. This CDR3 spans 14 amino acids. The CDR3 sequence is CASREGQLNEKLFF. The CDR3 DNA follows: TGTGCCAGCAGGGAGGGACAGCTTAATGAAAAACTGTTTTTT.

This clone was found a few times. CDR3 sequence (DNA): TGTGCCAGCAGCTCAACAACAACTAATGAAAAACTGTTTTTT. Translating it yields CASSSTTTNEKLFF. V gene TRBV7-2 combines with J gene TRBJ1-4; D gene uncertain. CDR3 length: 14 amino acids. Between the trimmed V and J ends, which lost 4 bases and 0 bases, there was a span of 6 bases. Germline CDR1 and CDR2: SGHTA and FQGNSA.

The CDR3 spells CASRARLNQPQHF. CDR3 nucleotides: TGTGCCAGCAGGGCCCGGCTAAATCAGCCCCAGCATTTT. The V call is TRBV28, the J call TRBJ1-5; D is uncertain. Germline V gives CDR1 MDHEN, CDR2 SYDVKM. The CDR3 consists of 13 residues. V was cut by 6 bases and J by 4 bases, with 10 bases left in between.

V and J are TRBV27 and TRBJ1-1; unclear D gene. Germline assignment: CDR1 MNHEY and CDR2 SMNVEV (reference sequence). Deletions cut 0 bases from V and 2 bases from J, with 16 bases between. The CDR3 is 17 residues long. Here the CDR3 DNA reads TGTGCCAGCAGTTTATCCGCCTCAGCGGGTGCAAACACTGAAGCTTTCTTT. This gives the protein CASSLSASAGANTEAFF.

This clone has only a few counts. In the same sample, other DNA sequences code for this CDR3. The chain has TRBV5-1 and TRBJ2-1; 8 bases align to TRBD1. The CDR3 sequence is 15 residues long. Trimming at V came to 4 bases and at J to 2 bases, leaving 5 bases not matched to a gene. Germline V CDR1 and CDR2: SGHRS, YFSETQ. The CDR3 DNA reads TGCGCCAGCAGCCCGACAGGGGTACCCTACAATGAGCAGTTCTTC. It yields the protein CASSPTGVPYNEQFF.

With respect to this clone: The sample carries other DNA sequences with the same CDR3. V usage is TRBV5-6 and J usage is TRBJ2-1, with D possibly being TRBD2 (5 bases). Trimming pared 0 bases from V and 3 bases from J, leaving 10 bases between. This CDR3 is built from 15 residues. Germline values: CDR1 SGHDT, CDR2 YYEEEE. The CDR3 DNA sequence: TGTGCCAGCAGCTTGGGCCTGGCGGGCTACAATGAGCAGTTCTTC. Residues: CASSLGLAGYNEQFF.

The genes are TRBV29-1 and TRBJ2-1, with TRBD2 matching 8 bases. Unmatched junction bases numbered 7, after V lost 0 bases and J lost 0 bases. The CDR3 spans 17 residues. Germline V gene sequence: CDR1 SQVTM, CDR2 ANQGSEA. The CDR3 sequence: CSVEDVVAGSSYNEQFF. As DNA, the CDR3 is TGCAGCGTTGAAGATGTGGTAGCGGGGAGCTCCTACAATGAGCAGTTCTTC.

The chain combines TRBV28 with TRBJ2-7; 9 bases match TRBD1. This CDR3 has 15 residues. CDR1 MDHEN and CDR2 SYDVKM come from the germline V gene. Germline trimming cut 7 bases from V and 3 bases from J; bases unmatched to any gene: 10. The CDR3 nucleotides read TGTGCCAGCACCCTCGGGACAGGGCTTGGCTACGAGCAGTACTTC. Translated: CASTLGTGLGYEQYF. Looking up the rest from reference TRBV28 and TRBJ2-7 gives the full variable domain: DVKVTQSSRYLVKRTGEKVFLECVQDMDHENMFWYRQDPGLGLRLIYFSYDVKMKEKGDIPEGYSVSREKKERFSLILESASTNQTSMYLCASTLGTGLGYEQYFGPGTRLTVT.

There are a few counts of this clone. The chain carries TRBV5-5 and TRBJ2-7, with a tentative D call TRBD2 (5 bases). This CDR3 has 14 residues. Germline values: CDR1 SGHKS, CDR2 YYEKEE (reference sequence). Trimming took 0 bases from V and 2 from J, leaving 9 bases between them. The CDR3: CASSLAGKPYEQYF. The CDR3 DNA reads as TGTGCCAGCAGCTTGGCGGGGAAACCCTACGAGCAGTACTTC.

The J gene is TRBJ2-2, the V gene TRBV7-2; 10 bases are a match to TRBD2. Germline assignment: CDR1 SGHTA and CDR2 FQGNSA. The CDR3 has 15 amino acids. V lost 2 bases, J lost 6 bases, and 3 bases stayed unmatched. CDR3 sequence reads: CASSLLAGASGELFF. In nucleotides, the CDR3 is TGTGCCAGCAGCTTACTAGCGGGAGCTTCCGGGGAGCTGTTTTTT.

The J gene is TRBJ1-5, the V gene TRBV2, with D tentatively TRBD1 (5 bases). CDR1 SNHLY and CDR2 FYNNEI come from the germline V gene. Trimming left V 1 base short and J 4 bases short, with 11 bases between. CDR3 length: 15 residues. CDR3 in DNA: TGTGCCAGCAGTGAAGAGCAGGGCGGAAATCAGCCCCAGCATTTT. Amino acid sequence: CASSEEQGGNQPQHF.

The chain employs TRBV7-2 and TRBJ1-1; D remains ambiguous. V lost 2 bases to trimming and J lost 3 bases, with 10 bases between them. This CDR3 has 14 amino acids. The germline V gene has CDR1 SGHTA and CDR2 FQGNSA. In nucleotides, the CDR3 is TGTGCCAGCAGCTTAAATGCGGATTACACTGAAGCTTTCTTT. The encoded protein is CASSLNADYTEAFF. Based on the CDR3 plus reference TRBV7-2 and TRBJ1-1, the full variable domain is GAGVSQSPSNKVTEKGKDVELRCDPISGHTALYWYRQSLGQGLEFLIYFQGNSAPDKSGLPSDRFSAERTGGSVSTLTIQRTQQEDSAVYLCASSLNADYTEAFFGQGTRLTVV.

This chain connects TRBV9 to TRBJ2-7; D possibly uses TRBD1 or TRBD2 (5 bases each). Germline V gives CDR1 SGDLS, CDR2 YYNGEE. The CDR3 loop spans 14 amino acids. With 2 bases removed from V and 7 bases from J, the gap between germline ends came to 16 bases. The CDR3 sequence: CASSVGVGTLEQYF. The CDR3 bases are TGTGCCAGCAGCGTCGGGGTGGGGACGCTAGAGCAGTACTTC.

This clone has only one observation. The chain couples TRBV19 to TRBJ1-2; TRBD1 matches at 8 bases. This CDR3 has 14 residues. The V segment lost 5 bases and the J segment 3 bases; nucleotides outside the gene matches: 5. Germline assignment: CDR1 LNHDA and CDR2 SQIVND (reference sequence). CDR3 loop: CASSSRGLYYGYTF. DNA for the CDR3: TGTGCCAGTAGTTCCAGGGGGCTATACTATGGCTACACCTTC.

V and J are TRBV12-2 and TRBJ2-7; the table's D gene call, TRBD2, was not cross checked with the DNA. TRBV12-2 is a recognized pseudogene. CDR3 length: 14 amino acids. CDR3 in amino acids: CASRLARSSYEQYF. Written as DNA, the CDR3 is TGTGCAAGTCGCTTAGCCCGGAGCTCCTACGAGCAGTACTTC.

The CDR3 protein is CASSPRSYTGELFF. The CDR3 DNA sequence: TGTGCCAGCAGTCCCCGTTCGTACACCGGGGAGCTGTTTTTT. This chain joins TRBV27 and TRBJ2-2; D is undetermined. The V gene lost 5 bases and the J gene lost 3 bases, with 10 bases spanning the gap. The germline CDR1 and CDR2 sequences are MNHEY and SMNVEV (reference sequence). The CDR3 is 14 amino acids.